This TCR beta chain was recorded in a study of T cells in localized non-small cell lung cancer. Method: immunoSEQ multiplex PCR; TCRdb's copy keeps in-frame clones and lacks some. The sample lists tens of thousands of clones; 88% were seen once. Trimming left V 4 bases short and J 5 bases short, with 12 bases between. CDR1 is MNHEY, CDR2 SVGAGI, per germline. This CDR3 has 13 amino acids. Sequenced here: peripheral blood, sampled before any cancer treatment. This receptor was identified in a woman aged 35-75 years with stage I squamous cell lung carcinoma. The chain uses TRBV6-5 and TRBJ2-7; no clear D gene. The CDR3 region is CASSSQLSNEQYF. In nucleotides, the CDR3 is TGTGCCAGCAGTTCCCAACTCAGCAACGAGCAGTACTTC.